This TCR beta chain was captured in a study of T cell changes during pregnancy in multiple sclerosis. Profiled with immunoSEQ multiplex PCR; TCRdb holds only in-frame clones, not every one. The table has 85,000 to 100,000 clones, 80% to 95% seen once. The ends were cut back, 5 bases at V and 8 bases at J, with 16 bases in the middle. Germline-derived CDR1 and CDR2 are SNHLY and FYNNEI. The CDR3 loop spans 14 amino acids. The sample was peripheral blood, taken after pregnancy. The J gene is TRBJ2-1, the V gene TRBV2; tentative D call: TRBD1 (7 bases). The receptor was isolated from a female donor with multiple sclerosis, enrolled in a pregnancy study. The CDR3 sequence: CASSSMQGEDEQFF. The CDR3 DNA is TGTGCCAGCAGTTCCATGCAGGGGGAGGATGAGCAGTTCTTC.